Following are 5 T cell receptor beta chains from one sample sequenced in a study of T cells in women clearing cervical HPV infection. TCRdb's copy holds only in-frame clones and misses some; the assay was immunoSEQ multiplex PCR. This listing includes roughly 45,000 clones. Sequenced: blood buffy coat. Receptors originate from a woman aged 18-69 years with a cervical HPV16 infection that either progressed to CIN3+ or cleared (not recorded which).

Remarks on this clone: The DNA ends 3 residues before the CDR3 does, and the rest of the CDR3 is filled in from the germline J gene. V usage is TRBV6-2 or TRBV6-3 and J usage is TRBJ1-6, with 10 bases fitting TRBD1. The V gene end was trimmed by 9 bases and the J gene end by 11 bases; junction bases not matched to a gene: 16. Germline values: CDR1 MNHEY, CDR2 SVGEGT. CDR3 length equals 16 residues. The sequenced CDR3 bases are TGTGCCAGTACCACCCGGGACAGGGGATTTTGGCCACCC. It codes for CASTTRDRGFWPP. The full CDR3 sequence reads CASTTRDRGFWPPLHF.

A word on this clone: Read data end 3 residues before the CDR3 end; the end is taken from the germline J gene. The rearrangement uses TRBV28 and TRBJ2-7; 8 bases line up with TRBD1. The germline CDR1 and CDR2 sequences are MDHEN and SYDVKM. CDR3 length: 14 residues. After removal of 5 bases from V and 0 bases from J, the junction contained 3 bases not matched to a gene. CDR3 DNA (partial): TGTGCCAGCAGTAAGACAGGGGACTCCTACGAG. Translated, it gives CASSKTGDSYE. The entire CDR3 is CASSKTGDSYEQYF.

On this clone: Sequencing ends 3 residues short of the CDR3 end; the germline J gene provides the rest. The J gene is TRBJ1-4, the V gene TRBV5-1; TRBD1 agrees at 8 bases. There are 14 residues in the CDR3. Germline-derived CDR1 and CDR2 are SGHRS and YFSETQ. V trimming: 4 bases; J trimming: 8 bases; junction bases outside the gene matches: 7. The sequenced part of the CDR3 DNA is TGCGCCAGCAGCGCGACAGGGGAGGGGGAAAAA. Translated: CASSATGEGEK. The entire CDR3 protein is CASSATGEGEKLFF.

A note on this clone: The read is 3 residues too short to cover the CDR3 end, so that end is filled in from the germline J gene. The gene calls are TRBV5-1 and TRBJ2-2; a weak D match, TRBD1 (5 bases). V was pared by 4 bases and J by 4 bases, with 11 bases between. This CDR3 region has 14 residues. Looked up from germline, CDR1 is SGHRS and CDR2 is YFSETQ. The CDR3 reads CASSQGVTTGELFF. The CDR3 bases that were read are TGCGCCAGCAGCCAAGGGGTCACCACCGGGGAG.

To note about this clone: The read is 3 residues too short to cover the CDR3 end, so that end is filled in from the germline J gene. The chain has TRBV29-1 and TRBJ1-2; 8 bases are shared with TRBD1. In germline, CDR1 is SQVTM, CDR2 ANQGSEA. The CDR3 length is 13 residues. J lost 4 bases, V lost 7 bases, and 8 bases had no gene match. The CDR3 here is CSASDRVLYGYTF. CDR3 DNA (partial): TGCAGCGCCTCGGACAGGGTCCTCTATGGC.